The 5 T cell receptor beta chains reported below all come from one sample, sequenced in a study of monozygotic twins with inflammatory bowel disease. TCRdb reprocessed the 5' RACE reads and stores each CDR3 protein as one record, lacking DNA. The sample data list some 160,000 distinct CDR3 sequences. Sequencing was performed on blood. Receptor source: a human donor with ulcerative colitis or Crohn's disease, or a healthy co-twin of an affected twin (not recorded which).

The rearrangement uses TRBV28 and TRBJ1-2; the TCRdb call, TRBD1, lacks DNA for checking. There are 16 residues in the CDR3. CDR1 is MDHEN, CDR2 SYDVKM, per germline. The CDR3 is CASSGMGQGAFYGYTF.

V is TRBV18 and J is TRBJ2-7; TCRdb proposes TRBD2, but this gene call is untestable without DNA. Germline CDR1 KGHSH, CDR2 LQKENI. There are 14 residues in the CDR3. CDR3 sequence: CASSYGLAGNEQYF.

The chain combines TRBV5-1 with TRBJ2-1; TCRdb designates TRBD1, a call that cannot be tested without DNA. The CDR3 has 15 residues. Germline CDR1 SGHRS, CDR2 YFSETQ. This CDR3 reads CASSLSGPGGDEQFF.

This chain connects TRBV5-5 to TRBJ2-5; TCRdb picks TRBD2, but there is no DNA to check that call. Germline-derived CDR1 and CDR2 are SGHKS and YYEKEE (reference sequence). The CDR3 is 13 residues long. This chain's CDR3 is CASSLDEGWTQYF.

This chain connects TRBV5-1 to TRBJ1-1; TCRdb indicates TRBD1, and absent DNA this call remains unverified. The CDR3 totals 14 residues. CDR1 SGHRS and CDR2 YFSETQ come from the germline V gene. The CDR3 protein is CASSLGTVNTEAFF.